The entry below gives a single T cell receptor beta chain sequence along with its context. This sample stems from a study of blood T cell repertoires in COVID-19. Study overall: The analysed material was cDNA or gDNA that came from T cells, B-cell-depleted T cells, or PBMCs.

The CDR3 extends over 15 amino acids. CDR1 SGHNT and CDR2 YENEEA come from the germline V gene. V was cut by 1 base and J by 1 base, with 10 bases left in between. In Seattle, patients joined the study during active infection and were tracked longitudinally. The method was immunoSEQ multiplex PCR; TCRdb's version includes in-frame clones alone and lacks a portion of them. The data show 390,000 or so clones, 70% to 90% seen once. The TCR was taken from a woman younger than 45 with COVID-19, enrolled during active disease. What was sequenced was peripheral blood. V and J are TRBV11-3 and TRBJ1-1; D gene ambiguous. The CDR3 protein is CASSLGAGTNTEAFF. Here the CDR3 DNA reads TGTGCCAGCAGCTTAGGGGCGGGAACGAACACTGAAGCTTTCTTT.